This T cell receptor (beta chain) was sequenced in a study of blood T cell repertoires in COVID-19. Study-level background: COVID-19 samples collected from the United States, Italy and Spain covered acute and convalescent phases. T cells, B-cell-depleted T cells, or PBMCs supplied cDNA or gDNA.

This clone appeared a few times. V gave up 1 base and J gave up 2 bases, with 9 bases separating them. CDR1 and CDR2 from the germline V gene are LNHDA and SQIVND (reference sequence). The CDR3 has 14 amino acids. Authors' processing steps: From reference gene primer amplification, estimates of nucleated cell counts were derived. Here immunoSEQ multiplex PCR was the method, and the copy in TCRdb shows in-frame clones only, minus some. The V and J calls and the clone size are those of that table, but D and trimming were determined from the DNA. The sample holds about 51,000 clones, around 88% seen once.

V usage is TRBV19 and J usage is TRBJ2-7, with D perhaps matching TRBD2 (6 bases). The sequence was obtained from a man in his sixties with acute or convalescent COVID-19. Input material: peripheral blood. The CDR3 bases are TGTGCCAGTAGTATAGCGGAGGGGACCTACGAGCAGTACTTC. Protein product: CASSIAEGTYEQYF.